This entry lists 18 T cell receptor beta chains sequenced from one sample in a study of T cells in Graves' hyperthyroidism and ophthalmopathy. Amplification of TCR beta CDR3 regions used RNA as the template. First-round RT-PCR of the TCR CDR3 relied on the HTBI primer set. MiXCR, run by TCRdb on the multiplex PCR reads, gives a single entry per CDR3 protein. Seen here are 300,000 to 450,000 distinct CDR3 sequences, approximately 17% observed once, and the top ten hold around a third. Sequencing input: blood. These receptors came from a woman aged 30 to 39 with Graves' hyperthyroidism that later progressed to Graves' ophthalmopathy.

This sequence joins TRBV5-5 and TRBJ2-1; 11 bases line up with TRBD2. Germline CDR1 reads SGHKS; CDR2 reads YYEKEE (reference sequence). The V segment lost 4 bases and the J segment 7 bases; nucleotides outside the gene matches: 10. The CDR3 extends over 16 amino acids. CDR3 sequence reads: CASSLSGRAVDNEQFF. The CDR3 DNA sequence: TGTGCCAGCAGCCTTAGCGGGAGGGCCGTTGATAATGAGCAGTTCTTC. The complete variable domain, with remaining parts taken from reference TRBV5-5 and TRBJ2-1, reads DAGVTQSPTHLIKTRGQQVTLRCSPISGHKSVSWYQQVLGQGPQFIFQYYEKEERGRGNFPDRFSARQFPNYSSELNVNALLLGDSALYLCASSLSGRAVDNEQFFGPGTRLTVL.

The chain carries TRBV7-2 and TRBJ2-7; D remains ambiguous. Trimming shortened V by 1 base and J by 6 bases, and 10 bases separated the two germline ends. Per the germline V gene, CDR1 is SGHTA and CDR2 is FQGNSA. CDR3 length: 13 amino acids. DNA for the CDR3: TGTGCCAGCAGCTTAGTAGGATCAAGCGAGCAGTACTTC. It codes for CASSLVGSSEQYF.

This clonotype was found a few times. The rearrangement joins TRBV3-1 to TRBJ2-3; 8 nucleotides match TRBD2. Trimming removed 8 bases from V and 3 bases from J; junction bases left unmatched: 10. Germline V gene data show CDR1 as LGHDT and CDR2 as YNNKEL (reference sequence). This CDR3 is built from 15 residues. The CDR3 here is CASCLSGAATDTQYF. CDR3 nucleotide sequence: TGTGCCAGCTGCCTTAGCGGGGCCGCGACAGATACGCAGTATTTT.

This chain connects TRBV4-1 to TRBJ2-7; TRBD1 matches 11 bases. Trimming took 3 bases from V and 5 from J; bases not matched to a gene: 6. CDR3 length: 15 amino acids. The germline CDR1 and CDR2 sequences are MGHRA and YSYEKL. The CDR3 loop is CASSQEDRGLNEQYF. CDR3 nucleotides: TGCGCCAGCAGCCAGGAGGACAGGGGGCTTAACGAGCAGTACTTC.

There are many counts of this clonotype. The chain links TRBV27 to TRBJ1-1, with D uncertain. This CDR3 is built from 16 residues. In germline, CDR1 is MNHEY, CDR2 SMNVEV (reference sequence). V lost 1 base and J 2 bases, leaving 14 bases between the germline ends. In nucleotides, the CDR3 is TGTGCCAGCAGTTTATTAAGTCCGTTATCTAACACTGAAGCTTTCTTT. As protein: CASSLLSPLSNTEAFF.

This clonotype was counted between two and nine times. The chain uses TRBV29-1 and TRBJ2-3; 9 bases align to TRBD2. The germline V gene has CDR1 SQVTM and CDR2 ANQGSEA. CDR3 size: 16 residues. V was clipped by 4 bases and J by 3 bases; unmatched bases: 11. The CDR3 reads CSVVGIAGAGTDTQYF. The DNA for the CDR3 is TGCAGCGTTGTAGGGATAGCGGGAGCGGGGACAGATACGCAGTATTTT.

At least ten counts were recorded for this clonotype. This sequence joins TRBV12-3 or TRBV12-4 and TRBJ2-7; TRBD1 might be the D (6 bases). The germline V and J ends were trimmed by 6 bases and 0 bases, with 15 bases remaining between them. The CDR3 covers 15 residues. This CDR3 reads CASSPTGIPSYEQYF. The CDR3 DNA follows: TGTGCCAGCAGCCCCACAGGGATCCCCTCCTACGAGCAGTACTTC.

This clonotype was seen ten or more times. The chain has TRBV7-8 and TRBJ1-5, with unresolved D. CDR1 and CDR2 from the germline V gene are SGHVS and FQNEAQ. The V and J ends lost 5 bases and 2 bases respectively, with 19 bases between them. The CDR3 spans 17 residues. CDR3 in DNA: TGTGCCAGCAGCCGGCGATTCCCCCCTGCGGGCAATCAGCCCCAGCATTTT. This codes for CASSRRFPPAGNQPQHF. Combining the CDR3 with reference TRBV7-8 and TRBJ1-5 gives the whole variable domain GAGVSQSPRYKVAKRGQDVALRCDPISGHVSLFWYQQALGQGPEFLTYFQNEAQLDKSGLPSDRFFAERPEGSVSTLKIQRTQQEDSAVYLCASSRRFPPAGNQPQHFGDGTRLSIL.

The table lists this clonotype with many counts. The chain is built from TRBV5-1 and TRBJ2-3, with D possibly matching TRBD1 (6 bases). V lost 0 bases to trimming and J lost 2 bases, with 10 bases between them. Germline CDR1 and CDR2: SGHRS and YFSETQ. This CDR3 comprises 15 residues. CDR3 loop: CASSLAQGHTDTQYF. CDR3 nucleotides: TGCGCCAGCAGCTTGGCCCAGGGGCACACAGATACGCAGTATTTT.

The chain carries TRBV27 and TRBJ1-1, with 7 bases that match TRBD1. Trimming cost V 5 bases and J 4 bases; bases outside gene matches: 13. The CDR3 runs to 16 residues. Germline CDR1 is MNHEY and CDR2 is SMNVEV (reference sequence). DNA for the CDR3: TGTGCCAGCAGTCCAGGACAGGCTCGGGGGACCACTGAAGCTTTCTTT. It is translated as CASSPGQARGTTEAFF.

CDR3 in amino acids: CARSDGPNTEAFF. The CDR3 coding sequence is TGTGCCAGATCGGACGGACCGAACACTGAAGCTTTCTTT. The chain has TRBV2 and TRBJ1-1, with D unclear. The germline V and J ends were trimmed by 9 bases and 1 base, with 12 bases remaining between them. The CDR3 covers 13 residues. Germline CDR1 is SNHLY and CDR2 is FYNNEI.

This clonotype was counted ten times or more. The chain employs TRBV7-2 and TRBJ1-6, with D possibly being TRBD1 (5 bases). With 6 bases removed from V and 10 bases from J, the gap between germline ends came to 10 bases. Germline V gives CDR1 SGHTA, CDR2 FQGNSA. The CDR3 loop spans 12 amino acids. The CDR3 protein is CASRFRDSPLHF. CDR3 in DNA: TGTGCCAGCAGGTTTAGGGACTCACCCCTCCACTTT.

This clonotype was seen at least ten times. The chain links TRBV7-9 to TRBJ2-1; unclear D gene. The CDR3 spans 15 residues. Trimming took off 5 bases at V and 3 bases at J, with 14 bases between the two ends. CDR1 SEHNR and CDR2 FQNEAQ come from the germline V gene (reference sequence). DNA for the CDR3: TGTGCCAGCAGCCCCCCCTCAGAGGTCTACAATGAGCAGTTCTTC. It translates to CASSPPSEVYNEQFF.

This clonotype was observed a handful of times. The rearrangement uses TRBV4-1 and TRBJ2-1; 7 positions match TRBD2. The CDR3 spans 14 residues. With V trimmed by 0 bases and J by 8 bases, 4 bases remained unmatched. Germline V gives CDR1 MGHRA, CDR2 YSYEKL. The CDR3 loop is CASSQERLAHEQFF. CDR3 sequence (DNA): TGCGCCAGCAGCCAAGAAAGACTAGCCCATGAGCAGTTCTTC.

This clonotype was seen repeatedly, ten times or more. The chain joins TRBV7-9 to TRBJ2-2; 10 positions match TRBD2. Per the germline V gene, CDR1 is SEHNR and CDR2 is FQNEAQ (reference sequence). V trimming: 5 bases; J trimming: 3 bases; junction bases outside the gene matches: 3. This CDR3 contains 15 residues. CDR3 DNA: TGTGCCAGCAGCCCTAGCGGGAGCCACACCGGGGAGCTGTTTTTT. The encoded protein is CASSPSGSHTGELFF.

The chain couples TRBV15 to TRBJ1-2, with D uncertain. This CDR3 has 15 residues. Germline values: CDR1 LNHNV, CDR2 YYDKDF (reference sequence). V lost 0 bases to trimming and J lost 3 bases, with 11 bases between them. Here the CDR3 DNA reads TGTGCCACCAGCAGAGATTACGCCAGAGACTATGGCTACACCTTC. It translates to CATSRDYARDYGYTF.

This clonotype was recorded many times. The genes are TRBV28 and TRBJ2-5; D may correspond to TRBD1 or TRBD2 (6 bases each). Germline V CDR1 and CDR2: MDHEN, SYDVKM. V was clipped by 5 bases and J by 4 bases, with 20 bases between them. This CDR3 contains 16 residues. The CDR3 loop is CASSIFGGGQGETQYF. CDR3 DNA: TGTGCCAGCAGTATTTTCGGTGGGGGGCAAGGAGAGACCCAGTACTTC.

This clonotype was recorded many times. V and J are TRBV27 and TRBJ2-7; D possibly corresponds to TRBD1 (5 bases). This CDR3 has 13 amino acids. V was clipped by 6 bases and J by 1 base, with 10 bases between them. Per germline, CDR1 MNHEY and CDR2 SMNVEV (reference sequence). CDR3 DNA: TGTGCCAGCAGCCATCAGGGTTCCTACGAGCAGTACTTC. This encodes CASSHQGSYEQYF.